These 27 T cell receptor beta chains originate from one sample sequenced in a study of blood T cell repertoires in COVID-19. Clones were sequenced by immunoSEQ multiplex PCR, and TCRdb holds only the in-frame ones, with some missing. The sample includes 330,000 or so clones, about 90% seen only once; the top ten take 1%. Material for sequencing was PBMCs or T cells enriched from blood (not recorded which). The receptors come from a woman under 40 who had been exposed to COVID-19.

This rearrangement joins TRBV30 to TRBJ2-3; D not certain. In germline, CDR1 is GTSNPN, CDR2 SVGIG (reference sequence). The CDR3 extends over 13 amino acids. Trimming left V 2 bases short and J 5 bases short, with 11 bases between. CDR3 loop: CAWSSLDGDTQYF. The CDR3 DNA is TGTGCCTGGAGTTCTCTAGACGGAGATACGCAGTATTTT.

The rearrangement joins TRBV28 to TRBJ1-2, with 11 nucleotides matching TRBD1. Trimming at V came to 4 bases and at J to 7 bases, leaving 5 bases not matched to a gene. The CDR3 totals 14 residues. In germline, CDR1 is MDHEN, CDR2 SYDVKM. The CDR3 DNA reads TGTGCCAGCAGTTCGGGACAGGGGGAGGTTGGCTACACCTTC. Translating it yields CASSSGQGEVGYTF.

This clone came up a few times. The chain has TRBV10-3 and TRBJ2-1, with D possibly TRBD2 on 6 matching bases. V was cut by 8 bases and J by 6 bases, with 11 bases left in between. The germline V gene encodes CDR1 ENHRY and CDR2 SYGVKD. The CDR3 spans 12 residues. The CDR3 loop is CAIGASANEQFF. The DNA for the CDR3 is TGTGCCATCGGGGCTAGCGCCAATGAGCAGTTCTTC.

The V gene is TRBV18, the J gene TRBJ1-2; 7 bases map to TRBD1. Per germline, CDR1 KGHSH and CDR2 LQKENI. The V segment lost 0 bases and the J segment 3 bases; nucleotides outside the gene matches: 1. The CDR3 covers 14 residues. The CDR3 region is CASSPPGTDYGYTF. CDR3 coding DNA: TGTGCCAGCTCACCACCGGGGACAGACTATGGCTACACCTTC.

The V call is TRBV7-2, the J call TRBJ1-3; TRBD1 matches 8 bases. With 1 base clipped from V and 4 bases from J, the junction kept 6 bases outside the gene matches. The CDR3 consists of 16 residues. The germline V gene has CDR1 SGHTA and CDR2 FQGNSA. The CDR3 spells CASSLVGRTGGNTIYF. As DNA, the CDR3 is TGTGCCAGCAGCTTAGTGGGTCGGACAGGGGGAAACACCATATATTTT.

This chain joins TRBV3-1 (or the pseudogene TRBV3-2) and TRBJ2-7; D is ambiguous. The CDR3 runs 12 residues. Germline CDR1 and CDR2: LGHDT and YNNKEL (reference sequence). V shed 2 bases and J shed 2 bases, with 4 bases lying between them. DNA for the CDR3: TGTGCCAGCAGCCAAACAACCTACGAGCAGTACTTC. This sequence encodes CASSQTTYEQYF.

This chain joins TRBV2 and TRBJ2-2; D gene unclear. The CDR3 contains 15 residues. Germline V gene lookup returns CDR1 SNHLY and CDR2 FYNNEI. V lost 3 bases to trimming and J lost 4 bases, with 12 bases between them. CDR3: CASSDGLVATGELFF. The CDR3 nucleotides are TGTGCCAGCAGTGATGGGTTGGTAGCCACCGGGGAGCTGTTTTTT. The full variable domain, in which reference TRBV2 and TRBJ2-2 provide the parts outside the CDR3, is EPEVTQTPSHQVTQMGQEVILRCVPISNHLYFYWYRQILGQKVEFLVSFYNNEISEKSEIFDDQFSVERPDGSNFTLKIRSTKLEDSAMYFCASSDGLVATGELFFGEGSRLTVL.

V and J are TRBV11-1 and TRBJ1-1; D possibly corresponds to TRBD1 (5 bases). V was cut by 3 bases and J by 9 bases, with 8 bases left in between. The CDR3 loop spans 11 amino acids. Germline CDR1 and CDR2: SGHAT and FQDESV (reference sequence). CDR3 residues: CASSFSGQAFF. DNA of the CDR3: TGTGCCAGCAGCTTTTCAGGGCAAGCTTTCTTT.

This sequence joins TRBV28 and TRBJ1-2; 7 bases align to TRBD1. Germline V CDR1 and CDR2: MDHEN, SYDVKM. There are 14 residues in the CDR3. The V and J ends lost 5 bases and 4 bases, in that order; junction bases with no gene match: 7. The CDR3: CASSPGQEAYGYTF. In DNA, the CDR3 is TGTGCCAGCAGTCCCGGACAGGAGGCCTATGGCTACACCTTC.

This clone has a single count. V gene TRBV29-1 combines with J gene TRBJ2-5, with 8 bases matching TRBD1. Germline trimming cut 7 bases from V and 5 bases from J; bases unmatched to any gene: 12. The CDR3 extends over 14 amino acids. CDR1 and CDR2 (germline): SQVTM, ANQGSEA. As DNA, the CDR3 is TGCAGCGGGGGTAGTGCAGGGGGCGTCGAGACCCAGTACTTC. Amino acids: CSGGSAGGVETQYF.

The chain joins TRBV2 to TRBJ2-7; 13 bases are shared with TRBD2. J gave up 5 bases and V 6 bases, and 7 bases lay outside the gene matches. CDR1 is SNHLY, CDR2 FYNNEI, per germline. This CDR3 has 15 amino acids. The CDR3 spells CASRGGTSGANEQYF. CDR3 nucleotide sequence: TGTGCCAGCAGAGGAGGGACTAGCGGGGCCAACGAGCAGTACTTC.

The V gene is TRBV12-5, the J gene TRBJ2-1, with D maybe TRBD1 (5 bases). Germline CDR1 reads LGHNT; CDR2 reads FRNRAP. The V end was cut by 1 base, the J end by 9 bases, with 10 bases between. The CDR3 totals 13 residues. CDR3 sequence reads: CASGLGTGVEQFF. The CDR3 region has the DNA TGTGCTAGTGGTTTGGGAACAGGCGTTGAGCAGTTCTTC.

V gene TRBV14 combines with J gene TRBJ2-3; TRBD2 aligns across 9 bases. Germline assignment: CDR1 SGHDN and CDR2 FVKESK. V trimming: 1 base; J trimming: 1 base; junction bases outside the gene matches: 6. The CDR3 is 17 amino acids. The CDR3 loop is CASSQGSSGIRTDTQYF. The DNA of the CDR3 is TGTGCCAGCAGCCAAGGGTCTAGCGGGATCCGCACAGATACGCAGTATTTT.

V and J are TRBV19 and TRBJ2-7, with 9 nucleotides matching TRBD2. The length of the CDR3 is 15 residues. Germline values: CDR1 LNHDA, CDR2 SQIVND (reference sequence). V gave up 3 bases and J gave up 2 bases; unmatched junction bases: 5. The CDR3 region has the DNA TGTGCCAGTAGTATCGCTAGCGGGAAGACCTACGAGCAGTACTTC. Translated, it gives CASSIASGKTYEQYF.

The chain carries TRBV19 and TRBJ2-6; D is perhaps TRBD1 (5 bases). Germline-derived CDR1 and CDR2 are LNHDA and SQIVND (reference sequence). The germline V and J ends were trimmed by 4 bases and 0 bases, with 10 bases remaining between them. The CDR3 extends over 16 amino acids. The CDR3 is CASSKDTNSGANVLTF. The CDR3 nucleotides read TGTGCCAGTAGTAAGGACACCAACTCTGGGGCCAACGTCCTGACTTTC.

The chain recombines TRBV27 with TRBJ2-7, with 7 bases lining up with TRBD2. Per germline, CDR1 MNHEY and CDR2 SMNVEV (reference sequence). V dropped 3 bases and J dropped 6; count of bases not matched to a gene: 11. This CDR3 comprises 15 residues. The CDR3 coding sequence is TGTGCCAGCAGTTTGCGAGCGGGACGCATGAGCGAGCAGTACTTC. It encodes CASSLRAGRMSEQYF.

The rearrangement uses TRBV5-1 and TRBJ2-5, with TRBD2 matching over 11 bases. V was clipped by 4 bases and J by 5 bases; unmatched bases: 10. The CDR3 loop spans 16 amino acids. Germline CDR1 SGHRS, CDR2 YFSETQ. This CDR3 is CASSPELAGVGETQYF. The CDR3 bases are TGCGCCAGCAGCCCCGAACTAGCGGGAGTCGGGGAGACCCAGTACTTC. Full variable domain (remainder filled in from reference TRBV5-1 and TRBJ2-5): KAGVTQTPRYLIKTRGQQVTLSCSPISGHRSVSWYQQTPGQGLQFLFEYFSETQRNKGNFPGRFSGRQFSNSRSEMNVSTLELGDSALYLCASSPELAGVGETQYFGPGTRLLVL.

The chain is built from TRBV2 and TRBJ1-3, with TRBD1 matching over 7 bases. The germline V gene has CDR1 SNHLY and CDR2 FYNNEI. The length of the CDR3 is 14 residues. With 5 bases clipped from V and 1 base from J, the junction kept 2 bases outside the gene matches. CDR3 sequence (DNA): TGTGCCAGCAGTCAGACAGGGTCTGGAAACACCATATATTTT. Protein: CASSQTGSGNTIYF.

The gene calls are TRBV10-3 and TRBJ1-1; weak D call: TRBD1 (5 bases). The CDR3 loop spans 13 amino acids. V lost 11 bases to trimming and J lost 0 bases, with 13 bases between them. The germline V gene has CDR1 ENHRY and CDR2 SYGVKD. The CDR3: CASNGALNTEAFF. The CDR3 bases are TGTGCCTCAAATGGGGCCCTGAACACTGAAGCTTTCTTT.

The J gene is TRBJ1-6, the V gene TRBV27, with 7 positions matching TRBD1. The CDR3 covers 14 residues. Germline CDR1 and CDR2: MNHEY and SMNVEV (reference sequence). The V gene end was trimmed by 3 bases and the J gene end by 7 bases; junction bases not matched to a gene: 3. The chain's CDR3 is CASSFDRVNSPLHF. The CDR3 nucleotides are TGTGCCAGCAGTTTTGACAGGGTAAATTCACCCCTCCACTTT.

This chain links TRBV3-1 (or the pseudogene TRBV3-2) with TRBJ2-3; 7 nucleotides match TRBD2. Germline V gives CDR1 LGHDT, CDR2 YNNKEL (reference sequence). Germline trimming cut 3 bases from V and 5 bases from J; bases unmatched to any gene: 8. The CDR3 totals 15 residues. The CDR3 spells CASSHQGEGIDTQYF. Here the CDR3 DNA reads TGTGCCAGCAGCCATCAAGGGGAGGGGATAGATACGCAGTATTTT.

This sequence joins TRBV5-8 and TRBJ2-5, with D perhaps TRBD1 (7 bases). With 0 bases removed from V and 1 base from J, the gap between germline ends came to 13 bases. CDR1 is SGHTS and CDR2 is YDEGEE in the germline V gene. This CDR3 has 16 residues. Here the CDR3 DNA reads TGTGCCAGCAGCTTGGGGGCAGGGGGAGGCCAAGAGACCCAGTACTTC. Its translation: CASSLGAGGGQETQYF.

This sequence joins TRBV27 and TRBJ2-1; D remains ambiguous. Per germline, CDR1 MNHEY and CDR2 SMNVEV (reference sequence). The germline V and J ends were trimmed by 7 bases and 7 bases, with 17 bases remaining between them. The CDR3 totals 14 residues. CDR3 bases: TGTGCCAGCACCCACTCTTCGGGTATGAATGAGCAGTTCTTC. Translating gives CASTHSSGMNEQFF.

The rearrangement links TRBV7-9 to TRBJ2-3; 8 bases are a match to TRBD2. The CDR3 sequence is 16 residues long. Germline trimming cut 5 bases from V and 0 bases from J; bases unmatched to any gene: 7. CDR1 and CDR2 (germline): SEHNR, FQNEAQ (reference sequence). The CDR3 bases are TGTGCCAGCAGCCCACGTAGCGGGACTAGCACAGATACGCAGTATTTT. This codes for CASSPRSGTSTDTQYF.

The chain carries TRBV7-3 and TRBJ2-2; 10 positions match TRBD2. This CDR3 spans 16 amino acids. Germline V gene lookup returns CDR1 SGHTA and CDR2 FQGTGA. V lost 4 bases, J lost 3 bases, and 5 bases stayed unmatched. The CDR3 protein is CASSSSGSRDTGELFF. CDR3 coding DNA: TGTGCCAGCAGCTCTAGCGGGAGTCGCGACACCGGGGAGCTGTTTTTT. The variable domain in full, with the rest retrieved from reference TRBV7-3 and TRBJ2-2, is GAGVSQTPSNKVTEKGKYVELRCDPISGHTALYWYRQSLGQGPEFLIYFQGTGAADDSGLPNDRFFAVRPEGSVSTLKIQRTERGDSAVYLCASSSSGSRDTGELFFGEGSRLTVL.

This rearrangement joins TRBV12-3 or TRBV12-4 to TRBJ1-2, with TRBD1 matching 8 bases. Unmatched junction bases numbered 2, after V lost 4 bases and J lost 7 bases. CDR3 length: 12 amino acids. As DNA, the CDR3 is TGTGCCAGCAGTTCAGGGGGCCGTGGCTACACCTTC. It specifies CASSSGGRGYTF.

The rearrangement links TRBV4-1 to TRBJ1-1; D possibly corresponds to TRBD1 (5 bases). Trimming took off 3 bases at V and 0 bases at J, with 8 bases between the two ends. This CDR3 spans 14 amino acids. Looked up from germline, CDR1 is MGHRA and CDR2 is YSYEKL. CDR3 protein: CASSQKGVNTEAFF. The CDR3 DNA is TGCGCCAGCAGCCAGAAAGGGGTGAACACTGAAGCTTTCTTT.